The present entry profiles one T cell receptor beta chain with its context. The antigen remains undetermined. The sort gate was single viable CD3+CD4+CD8-CD45RO+ cells for memory CD4+ T cells. CMV serostatus came from serum IgG against pp150, pp28, p38, p52. Produced via immunoSEQ multiplex PCR; TCRdb's table is partial and in-frame only. The sample holds tens of thousands of clones, less than 85% seen once. This sample was taken from a study of memory CD4+ T cells and cytomegalovirus serostatus. Turning to the study itself: This sample comes from healthy Belgian adults, under 10 CMV seropositive, about 23 seronegative. Regarding the study as a whole: CMV serostatus prediction reached median AUC about 0.95, or 0.9 with US-trained model.

Germline V lookup: CDR1 SQVTM, CDR2 ANQGSEA. With 5 bases removed from V and 8 bases from J, the gap between germline ends came to 12 bases. The CDR3 covers 12 residues. The receptor comes from an adult in good health and CMV-seronegative. V is TRBV29-1 and J is TRBJ1-4; D remains unclear. The sequenced sample consisted of memory CD4+ T cells from blood. DNA for the CDR3: TGCAGCGTTACAGAGGCCTCCGAAAAACTGTTTTTT. Translated: CSVTEASEKLFF. Full variable domain (outside the CDR3, taken from reference TRBV29-1 and TRBJ1-4): SAVISQKPSRDICQRGTSLTIQCQVDSQVTMMFWYRQQPGQSLTLIATANQGSEATYESGFVIDKFPISRPNLTFSTLTVSNMSPEDSSIYLCSVTEASEKLFFGSGTQLSVL.